This T cell receptor beta chain was observed in a study of early stage breast cancer tumors. Study findings and constraints: Commonly generated sequences made up most enriched TCRB sequences shared between patients.

The V end lost 3 bases, the J end lost 5 bases, and 25 bases lay between the germline ends. The CDR3 covers 18 residues. Germline V gene lookup returns CDR1 SGHDN and CDR2 FVKESK. Tumor samples used roughly 20-55 mg of diced tissue. A remark on this clone: Its target is unknown.

The protocol was immunoSEQ multiplex PCR, while the TCRdb copy is restricted to in-frame clones and leaves out a portion. This sample has tens of thousands of clones, with just under 75% found just once. Sequencing was carried out using breast tumor tissue. The sequence was collected from a person aged 25 to 45 with breast cancer. V usage is TRBV14 and J usage is TRBJ2-5; D tentatively fits TRBD1 or TRBD2 (7 bases each). Written as DNA, the CDR3 is TGTGCCAGCAGCCAGGATCCAGGGGGGGCTTCCCGGTGGGAGACCCAGTACTTC. Its protein product is CASSQDPGGASRWETQYF.